This is a list of T cell receptor beta chains from one sample in a study of early T cells in non-severe SARS-CoV-2 infection. TCRdb used MiXCR to reprocess the 5' RACE reads, holding one entry per CDR3 protein. The sample has about 69,000 distinct CDR3 sequences; 8.5% to 10% are singletons. The sequencing sample was made of whole blood. The receptors stem from an adult who was a healthcare worker with PCR-confirmed SARS-CoV-2 infection or an uninfected control (not recorded which). CDR3s include the opening cysteine and the closing phenylalanine or tryptophan. Fields, in order: V gene, D gene, clone size, J gene, CDR3 protein, CDR3 DNA. The D gene is left open where the match is weak. The size field is filled for only some rows; it gives once, few, many or a size class.

TRBV20-1,TRBD1,many,TRBJ2-7,CSARQRGRGQDEQYF,TGCAGTGCTAGACAAAGGGGCAGGGGGCAAGACGAGCAGTACTTC
TRBV12-3/TRBV12-4,-,-,TRBJ1-1,CASSQTEAFF,TGTGCCAGCAGTCAGACTGAAGCTTTCTTT
TRBV20-1,-,-,TRBJ1-2,CSAREGDYGYTF,TGCAGTGCTAGAGAGGGGGACTATGGCTACACCTTC
TRBV27,TRBD1,many,TRBJ1-5,CASSYAGQGIQPQHF,TGTGCCAGCAGTTATGCTGGACAGGGGATACAGCCCCAGCATTTT
TRBV7-2,TRBD1,few,TRBJ2-7,CASRLRDRDPYEQYF,TGTGCCAGCAGACTCAGGGACAGGGACCCCTACGAGCAGTACTTC
TRBV20-1,-,many,TRBJ1-1,CSAKVHPPEAFF,TGCAGTGCTAAGGTCCATCCTCCTGAAGCTTTCTTT
TRBV20-1,-,-,TRBJ1-2,CSASTGYTF,TGCAGTGCTAGTACTGGCTACACCTTC
TRBV20-1,TRBD2,few,TRBJ2-3,CSATGASGREDGDTQYF,TGCAGTGCTACCGGTGCTAGCGGGAGGGAAGATGGGGATACGCAGTATTTT
TRBV5-1,-,few,TRBJ2-7,CASRPRATSYEQYF,TGCGCCAGCAGGCCCAGGGCAACCTCCTACGAGCAGTACTTC
TRBV7-9,TRBD1,few,TRBJ2-1,CASSVTGVEQFF,TGTGCCAGCAGCGTTACAGGGGTCGAGCAGTTCTTC
TRBV7-2,-,-,TRBJ1-6,CASSSDRINSPLHF,TGTGCCAGCAGCTCGGACAGAATTAATTCACCCCTCCACTTT